This paragraph covers one T cell receptor (beta chain) sequence. Its antigen remains unidentified. This CDR3 has 16 amino acids. Germline V gives CDR1 SGDLS, CDR2 YYNGEE. The V and J ends lost 0 bases and 5 bases, in that order; junction bases with no gene match: 10. Sequencing was performed with immunoSEQ multiplex PCR; in TCRdb, only in-frame clones are kept and a portion is missing. The sample has some 69,000 clones; around 69% are singletons. These data come from a study of vaccination effects on CD4 cells after COVID-19. Study overall: Participants completed two doses of the BNT162b2 or mRNA-1273 vaccine.

In the ViraFEST assay, antigen-specific CD4+ clonotypes were identified by expansion after peptide-pool stimulation. On roughly day 10 of culture, CD4+ T cells were separated out. According to the study, vaccine recipients showed no prior SARS-CoV-2 infection and negative nucleocapsid antibodies. At days 3 and 7, half of the medium was exchanged for IL-2 medium. Findings and limits, study-wide: Late in the post-vaccination period, infection-induced and vaccine-induced clones underwent marked clonal contraction. The study enrolled few convalescent patients and sampled no early post-infection timepoints.

Sequenced material: CD4+ T cells from PBMCs cultured with HCoV-NL63 spike peptides, taken before COVID-19 vaccination. V and J are TRBV9 and TRBJ1-1; 7 nucleotides match TRBD1. The TCR was taken from a human donor who received a COVID-19 vaccine. CDR3 loop: CASSVVQGGGGTEAFF. For the CDR3, the DNA is TGTGCCAGCAGCGTAGTTCAAGGAGGGGGCGGTACTGAAGCTTTCTTT.